This TCR beta chain was found in a study of shared clonotypes between healthy human individuals. TCRdb's copy holds only in-frame clones and misses some; the assay was immunoSEQ multiplex PCR. The sample consists of approximately 500,000 clones, around 96% of them appearing once. V was clipped by 0 bases and J by 5 bases, with 11 bases between them. In germline, CDR1 is SGHKS, CDR2 YYEKEE (reference sequence). The CDR3 totals 14 residues. The rearrangement joins TRBV5-5 to TRBJ2-5, with D possibly being TRBD1 or TRBD2 (5 bases each). This receptor was obtained from a woman aged 25 to 45 in good health. Sequenced input: naive CD4+ T cells sorted from blood. Subset denoted: CD45RA+ positively selected. The CDR3 protein is CASSLAAGTETQYF. CDR3 nucleotides: TGTGCCAGCAGCTTGGCCGCAGGGACGGAGACCCAGTACTTC.